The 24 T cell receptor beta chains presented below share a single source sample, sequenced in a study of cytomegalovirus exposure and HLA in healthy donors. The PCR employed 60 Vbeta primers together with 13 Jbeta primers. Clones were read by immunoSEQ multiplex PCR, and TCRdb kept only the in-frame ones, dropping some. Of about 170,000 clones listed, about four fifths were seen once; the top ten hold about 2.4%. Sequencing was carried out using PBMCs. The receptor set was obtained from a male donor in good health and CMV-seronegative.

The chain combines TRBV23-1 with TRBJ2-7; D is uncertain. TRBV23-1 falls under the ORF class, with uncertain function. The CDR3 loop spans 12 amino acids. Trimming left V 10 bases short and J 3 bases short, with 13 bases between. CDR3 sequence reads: CATLRGHYEQYF. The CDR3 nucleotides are TGCGCCACCCTAAGAGGCCACTACGAGCAGTACTTC.

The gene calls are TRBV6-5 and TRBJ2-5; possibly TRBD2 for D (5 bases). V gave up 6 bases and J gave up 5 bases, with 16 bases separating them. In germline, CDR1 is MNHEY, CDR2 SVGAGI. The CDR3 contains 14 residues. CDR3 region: CASRPGLSWETQYF. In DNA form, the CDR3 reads TGTGCCAGCAGACCTGGACTGTCTTGGGAGACCCAGTACTTC.

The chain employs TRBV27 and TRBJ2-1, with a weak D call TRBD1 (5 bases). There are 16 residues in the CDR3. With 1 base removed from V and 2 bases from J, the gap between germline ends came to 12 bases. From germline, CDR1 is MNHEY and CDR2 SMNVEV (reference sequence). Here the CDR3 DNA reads TGTGCCAGCAGTTTATTTCCAGGGCGCCCCTACAATGAGCAGTTCTTC. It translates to CASSLFPGRPYNEQFF.

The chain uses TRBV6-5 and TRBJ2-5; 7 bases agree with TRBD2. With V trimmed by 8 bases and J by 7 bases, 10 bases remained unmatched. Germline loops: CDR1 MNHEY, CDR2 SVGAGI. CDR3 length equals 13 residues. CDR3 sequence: CASAEGGSGTQYF. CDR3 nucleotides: TGTGCCAGCGCGGAGGGAGGGTCGGGGACCCAGTACTTC.

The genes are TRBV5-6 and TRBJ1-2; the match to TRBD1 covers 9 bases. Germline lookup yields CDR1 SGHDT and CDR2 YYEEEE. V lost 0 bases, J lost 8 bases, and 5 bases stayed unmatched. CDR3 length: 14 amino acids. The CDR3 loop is CASSLVQGAGGYTF. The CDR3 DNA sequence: TGTGCCAGCAGCTTGGTACAGGGGGCTGGAGGCTACACCTTC.

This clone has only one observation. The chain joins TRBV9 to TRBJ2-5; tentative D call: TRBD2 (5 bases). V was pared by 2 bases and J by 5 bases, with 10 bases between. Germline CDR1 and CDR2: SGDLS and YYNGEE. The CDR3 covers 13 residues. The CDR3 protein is CASSVRTLETQYF. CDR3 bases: TGTGCCAGCAGCGTCCGGACTTTGGAGACCCAGTACTTC.

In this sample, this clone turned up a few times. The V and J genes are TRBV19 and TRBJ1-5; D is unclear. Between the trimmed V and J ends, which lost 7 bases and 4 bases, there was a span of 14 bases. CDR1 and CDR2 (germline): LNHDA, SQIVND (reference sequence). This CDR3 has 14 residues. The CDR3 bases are TGTGCCAGTAAAACGGAGTCCGGGAATCAGCCCCAGCATTTT. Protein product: CASKTESGNQPQHF.

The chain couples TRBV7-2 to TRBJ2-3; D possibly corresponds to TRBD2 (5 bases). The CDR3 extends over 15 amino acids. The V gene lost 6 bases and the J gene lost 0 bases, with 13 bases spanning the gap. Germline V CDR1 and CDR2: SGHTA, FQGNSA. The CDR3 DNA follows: TGTGCCAGCAGTCCGCGAGACTATAGCACAGATACGCAGTATTTT. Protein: CASSPRDYSTDTQYF.

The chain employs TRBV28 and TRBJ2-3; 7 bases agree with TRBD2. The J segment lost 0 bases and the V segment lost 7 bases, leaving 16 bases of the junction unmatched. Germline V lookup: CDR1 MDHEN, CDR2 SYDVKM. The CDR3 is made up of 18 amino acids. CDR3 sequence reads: CASTHRTLAALSTDTQYF. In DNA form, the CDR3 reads TGTGCCAGCACCCATAGAACCCTAGCGGCGTTAAGCACAGATACGCAGTATTTT.

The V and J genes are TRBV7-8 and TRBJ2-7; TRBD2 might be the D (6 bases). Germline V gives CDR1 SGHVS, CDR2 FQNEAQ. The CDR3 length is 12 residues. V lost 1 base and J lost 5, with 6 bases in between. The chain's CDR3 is CASSLGGDEQYF. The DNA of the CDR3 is TGTGCCAGCAGCTTAGGGGGGGACGAGCAGTACTTC.

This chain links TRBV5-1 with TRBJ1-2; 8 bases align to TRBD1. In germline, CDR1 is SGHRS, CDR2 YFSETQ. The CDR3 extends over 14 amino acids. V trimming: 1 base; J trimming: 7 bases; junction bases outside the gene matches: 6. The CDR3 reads CASSLRGQGSGYTF. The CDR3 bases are TGCGCCAGCAGCTTGCGTGGACAGGGCTCTGGCTACACCTTC.

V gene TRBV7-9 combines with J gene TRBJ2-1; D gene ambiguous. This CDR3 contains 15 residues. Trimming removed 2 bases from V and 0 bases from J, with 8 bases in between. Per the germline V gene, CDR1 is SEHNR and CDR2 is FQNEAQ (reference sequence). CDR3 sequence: CASSLLGDSYNEQFF. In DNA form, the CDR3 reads TGTGCCAGCAGCTTACTCGGAGACTCCTACAATGAGCAGTTCTTC.

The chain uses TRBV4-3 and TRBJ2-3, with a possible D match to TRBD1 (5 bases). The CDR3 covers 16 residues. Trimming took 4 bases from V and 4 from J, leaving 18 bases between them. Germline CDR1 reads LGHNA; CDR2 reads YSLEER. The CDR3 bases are TGCGCCAGCAGCCTCGGACACCCCACTAAACCAGATACGCAGTATTTT. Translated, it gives CASSLGHPTKPDTQYF.

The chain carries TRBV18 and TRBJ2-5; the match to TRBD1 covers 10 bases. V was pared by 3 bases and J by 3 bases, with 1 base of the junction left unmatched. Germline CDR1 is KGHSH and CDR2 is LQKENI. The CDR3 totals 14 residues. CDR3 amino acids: CASSPTGGKETQYF. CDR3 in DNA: TGTGCCAGCTCACCGACAGGGGGCAAAGAGACCCAGTACTTC.

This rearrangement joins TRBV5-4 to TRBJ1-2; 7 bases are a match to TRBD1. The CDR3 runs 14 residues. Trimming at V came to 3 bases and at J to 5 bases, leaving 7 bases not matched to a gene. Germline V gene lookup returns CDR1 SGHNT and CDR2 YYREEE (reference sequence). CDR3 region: CASSSPGQHYGYTF. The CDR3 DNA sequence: TGTGCCAGCAGCTCTCCGGGACAGCATTATGGCTACACCTTC.

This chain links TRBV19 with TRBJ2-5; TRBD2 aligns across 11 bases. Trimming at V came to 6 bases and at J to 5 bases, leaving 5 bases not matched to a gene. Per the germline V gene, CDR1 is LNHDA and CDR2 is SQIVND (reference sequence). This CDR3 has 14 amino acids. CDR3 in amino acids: CASSRLAGSETQYF. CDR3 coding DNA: TGTGCCAGTAGCCGACTAGCGGGAAGTGAGACCCAGTACTTC.

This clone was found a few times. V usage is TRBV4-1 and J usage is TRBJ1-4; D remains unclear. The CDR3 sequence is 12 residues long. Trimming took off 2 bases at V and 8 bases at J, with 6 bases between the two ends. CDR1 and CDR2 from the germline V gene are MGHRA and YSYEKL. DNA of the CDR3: TGCGCCAGCAGCCAAACAACGGAAAAACTGTTTTTT. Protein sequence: CASSQTTEKLFF.

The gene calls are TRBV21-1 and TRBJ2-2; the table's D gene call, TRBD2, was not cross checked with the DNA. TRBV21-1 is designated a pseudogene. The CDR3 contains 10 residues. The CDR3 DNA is TGTGCCAGATGTAACGGGGAGCTGTTTTTT. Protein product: CARCNGELFF.

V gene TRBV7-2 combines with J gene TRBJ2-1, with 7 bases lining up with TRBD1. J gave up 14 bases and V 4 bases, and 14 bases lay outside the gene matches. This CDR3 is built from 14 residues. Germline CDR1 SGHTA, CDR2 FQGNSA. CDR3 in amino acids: CASSSGTTGTVEFF. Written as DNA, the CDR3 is TGTGCCAGCAGCTCGGGCACTACCGGGACAGTCGAGTTCTTC. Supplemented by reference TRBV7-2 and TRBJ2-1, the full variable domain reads GAGVSQSPSNKVTEKGKDVELRCDPISGHTALYWYRQSLGQGLEFLIYFQGNSAPDKSGLPSDRFSAERTGGSVSTLTIQRTQQEDSAVYLCASSSGTTGTVEFFGPGTRLTVL.

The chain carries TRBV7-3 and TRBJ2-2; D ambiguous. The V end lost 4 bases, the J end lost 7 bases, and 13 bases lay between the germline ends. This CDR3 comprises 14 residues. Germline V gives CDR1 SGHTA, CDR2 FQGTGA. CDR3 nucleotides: TGTGCCAGCAGCTCCATGGCTTACAACGGGGAGCTGTTTTTT. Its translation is CASSSMAYNGELFF.

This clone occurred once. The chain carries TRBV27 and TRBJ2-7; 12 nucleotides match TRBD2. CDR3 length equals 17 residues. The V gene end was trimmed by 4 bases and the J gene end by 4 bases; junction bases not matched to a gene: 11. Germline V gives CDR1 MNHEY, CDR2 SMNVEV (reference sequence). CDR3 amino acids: CASSYLTSGGIPYEQYF. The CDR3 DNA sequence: TGTGCCAGCAGTTACCTTACTAGCGGGGGGATTCCATACGAGCAGTACTTC.

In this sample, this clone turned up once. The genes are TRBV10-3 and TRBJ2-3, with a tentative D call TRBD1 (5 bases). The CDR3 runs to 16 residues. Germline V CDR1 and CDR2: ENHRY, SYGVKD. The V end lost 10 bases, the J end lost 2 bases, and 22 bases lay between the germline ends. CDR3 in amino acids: CASRQNPLSDTDTQYF. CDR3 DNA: TGTGCCAGCAGACAGAATCCTCTTTCCGACACAGATACGCAGTATTTT.

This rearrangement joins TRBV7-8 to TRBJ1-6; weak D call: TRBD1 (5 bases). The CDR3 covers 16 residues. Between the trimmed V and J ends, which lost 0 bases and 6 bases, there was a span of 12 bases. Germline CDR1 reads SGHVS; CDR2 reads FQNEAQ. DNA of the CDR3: TGTGCCAGCAGCTTAGCGTTTCGGGGGACTAATTCACCCCTCCACTTT. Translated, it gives CASSLAFRGTNSPLHF. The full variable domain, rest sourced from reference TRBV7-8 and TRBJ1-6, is GAGVSQSPRYKVAKRGQDVALRCDPISGHVSLFWYQQALGQGPEFLTYFQNEAQLDKSGLPSDRFFAERPEGSVSTLKIQRTQQEDSAVYLCASSLAFRGTNSPLHFGNGTRLTVT.

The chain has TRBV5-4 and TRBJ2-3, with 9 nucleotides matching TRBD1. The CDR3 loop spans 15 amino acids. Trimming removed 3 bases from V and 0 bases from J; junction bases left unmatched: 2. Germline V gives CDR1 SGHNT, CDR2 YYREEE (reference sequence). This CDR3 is CASSSGQGSTDTQYF. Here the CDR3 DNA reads TGTGCCAGCAGCTCGGGACAGGGAAGCACAGATACGCAGTATTTT.